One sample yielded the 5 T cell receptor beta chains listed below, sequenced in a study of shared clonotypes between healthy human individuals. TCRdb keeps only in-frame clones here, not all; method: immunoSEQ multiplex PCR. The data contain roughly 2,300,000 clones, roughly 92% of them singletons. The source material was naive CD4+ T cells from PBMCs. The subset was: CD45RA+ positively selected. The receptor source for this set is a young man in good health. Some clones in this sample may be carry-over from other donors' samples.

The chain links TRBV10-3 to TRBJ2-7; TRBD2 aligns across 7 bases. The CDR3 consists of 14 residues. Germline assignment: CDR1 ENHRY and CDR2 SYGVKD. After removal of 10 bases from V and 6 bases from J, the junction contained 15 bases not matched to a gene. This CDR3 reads CATGTISASTEQYF. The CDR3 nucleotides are TGTGCCACAGGGACTATATCGGCTTCTACCGAGCAGTACTTC.

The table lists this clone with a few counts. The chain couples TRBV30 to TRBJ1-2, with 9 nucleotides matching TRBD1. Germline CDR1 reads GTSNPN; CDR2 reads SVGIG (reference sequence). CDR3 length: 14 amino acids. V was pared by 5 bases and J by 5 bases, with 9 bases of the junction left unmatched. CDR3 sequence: CAWDHPTGGYGYTF. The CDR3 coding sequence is TGTGCCTGGGACCACCCGACAGGGGGATATGGCTACACCTTC.

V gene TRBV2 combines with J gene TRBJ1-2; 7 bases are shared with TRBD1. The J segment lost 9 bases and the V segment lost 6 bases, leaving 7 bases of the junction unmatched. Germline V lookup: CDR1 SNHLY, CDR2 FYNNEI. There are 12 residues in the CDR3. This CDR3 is CASRDRSYSYTF. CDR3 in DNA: TGTGCCAGCAGGGACAGGAGTTATAGCTACACCTTC. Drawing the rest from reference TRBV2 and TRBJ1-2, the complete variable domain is EPEVTQTPSHQVTQMGQEVILRCVPISNHLYFYWYRQILGQKVEFLVSFYNNEISEKSEIFDDQFSVERPDGSNFTLKIRSTKLEDSAMYFCASRDRSYSYTFGSGTRLTVV.

CDR3 coding DNA: TGTGCCAGCAGCACCCGGGACAGGGGACCCCAGGAAGCTTTCTTT. Translated: CASSTRDRGPQEAFF. This chain joins TRBV6-5 and TRBJ1-1; 10 nucleotides line up with TRBD1. Germline assignment: CDR1 MNHEY and CDR2 SVGAGI. The CDR3 extends over 15 amino acids. V was clipped by 6 bases and J by 8 bases; unmatched bases: 12.

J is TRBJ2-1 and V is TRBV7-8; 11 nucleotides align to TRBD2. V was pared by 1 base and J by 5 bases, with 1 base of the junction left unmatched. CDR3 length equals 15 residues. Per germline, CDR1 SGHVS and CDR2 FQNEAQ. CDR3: CASSLELAGDNEQFF. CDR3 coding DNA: TGTGCCAGCAGCTTAGAACTAGCGGGGGACAATGAGCAGTTCTTC.